This T cell receptor (beta chain) comes out of a study of shared clonotypes between healthy human individuals. The assay was immunoSEQ multiplex PCR, and TCRdb's table has in-frame clones only and misses some. The data show approximately 2.3 million clones, with about 92% seen just once and about 0.39% held by the top ten. The germline V gene encodes CDR1 MRHNA and CDR2 SNTAGT. The V gene lost 2 bases and the J gene lost 7 bases, with 12 bases spanning the gap. This CDR3 is built from 13 residues. The material sequenced was naive CD4+ T cells from PBMCs. Described subset: CD45RA+ positively selected. The TCR was taken from a man younger than 35 in good health. Some clones in this sample may be carry-over from other donors' samples. The chain carries TRBV6-4 and TRBJ2-7; the D is unclear. CDR3 region: CASSDGQIGEQYF. CDR3 nucleotide sequence: TGTGCCAGCAGTGACGGCCAGATTGGGGAGCAGTACTTC.